The 3 T cell receptor beta chains given below trace back to one sample, sequenced in a study of shared clonotypes between healthy human individuals. Sequenced by immunoSEQ multiplex PCR; TCRdb stores in-frame clones only, minus some. The sample records about 2.4 million clones, over 85% being singletons. Material for sequencing was naive CD4+ T cells from PBMCs. Subset in this sample: CD45RA+ positively selected. The receptors derive from a young man in good health. Some clones in this sample may be carry-over from other donors' samples.

As concerns this clone: The same CDR3 can be traced to other DNA sequences in this sample. The genes are TRBV9 and TRBJ1-1; D remains unclear. This CDR3 has 14 residues. Germline-derived CDR1 and CDR2 are SGDLS and YYNGEE. V was trimmed by 2 bases and J by 2 bases, leaving 10 bases between them. The CDR3 loop is CASSVGQVNTEAFF. The CDR3 bases are TGTGCCAGCAGCGTGGGCCAGGTCAACACTGAAGCTTTCTTT. Filled out from reference TRBV9 and TRBJ1-1, the complete variable domain reads DSGVTQTPKHLITATGQRVTLRCSPRSGDLSVYWYQQSLDQGLQFLIQYYNGEERAKGNILERFSAQQFPDLHSELNLSSLELGDSALYFCASSVGQVNTEAFFGQGTRLTVV.

The CDR3 loop reads CASSSSGRAGVNKFF. In nucleotides, the CDR3 is TGTGCCAGCAGCTCTAGCGGGAGGGCAGGGGTTAATAAGTTCTTC. The chain recombines TRBV5-4 with TRBJ2-1, with 12 positions matching TRBD2. V shed 3 bases and J 14 bases; nucleotides not matched to a gene: 12. The CDR3 has 15 residues. Germline V gene data show CDR1 as SGHNT and CDR2 as YYREEE (reference sequence).

The genes are TRBV7-2 and TRBJ1-5, with D possibly matching TRBD1 (6 bases). Germline V gene data show CDR1 as SGHTA and CDR2 as FQGNSA. The CDR3 is made up of 14 amino acids. V dropped 5 bases and J dropped 5 bases, with 13 bases sitting between them. The CDR3 DNA reads as TGTGCCAGCAGCGTTAGACAGGCCTATCAGCCCCAGCATTTT. Residues: CASSVRQAYQPQHF.